Described below is a single TCR beta chain sequence and its context. These data come from a study of blood T cell repertoires in COVID-19. Using immunoSEQ multiplex PCR, the repertoire was profiled, and TCRdb retains in-frame clones only, with some absent. The data show about 280,000 clones, approximately 86% seen once. The CDR3 is made up of 16 amino acids. The sequence was obtained from a woman aged 25 to 39 who had recovered from COVID-19. The rearrangement links TRBV21-1 to TRBJ2-7; the table's D call of TRBD2 was not tested on the DNA. TRBV21-1 is reported as a pseudogene. Material: peripheral blood. The CDR3 loop is CASSKKNAARTYEQYF. The CDR3, as DNA: TGTGCCAGCAGCAAAAAAAACGCCGCGAGGACCTACGAGCAGTACTTC.